The clone carrying this TCR beta chain is a singleton in its sample. Its antigen is still unknown. Between the trimmed V and J ends, which lost 2 bases and 6 bases, there was a span of 14 bases. The CDR3 totals 15 residues. Germline values: CDR1 SEHNR, CDR2 FQNEAQ (reference sequence). The data were obtained in a study of T cell responses to AZD1222 COVID-19 vaccine. General study results and limits: White British ancestry dominated among donors, who included more females, and clonal diversity was possibly underestimated. Among vaccine-associated CD4 TCRs, coverage spanned spike, with dominance at 160-218 and 743-854. Unmutated variant regions are reportedly the target of nearly half of TCRs that are spike-specific.

TCRdb's table, derived via immunoSEQ multiplex PCR, lists solely in-frame clones and lacks some. The sample consists of around 89,000 clones, 89% of them appearing once. Samples with a second dose at about 4 or about 12 weeks were pooled together. The clonotype originates from an adult who received the AZD1222 COVID-19 vaccine. The J gene is TRBJ2-1, the V gene TRBV7-9; D call uncertain. The sample was peripheral blood, taken 28 days after the second AZD1222 dose. CDR3 region: CASSLSPVTFNEQFF. The CDR3 region has the DNA TGTGCCAGCAGCTTATCCCCCGTGACTTTCAATGAGCAGTTCTTC.